The sequence of this T cell receptor (beta chain) was determined in a study of cytomegalovirus exposure and HLA in healthy donors. Points from the study as a whole: For most subjects, TCR beta sequences were reported to predict HLA-A and HLA-B alleles with accuracy.

PCR primers comprised 60 Vbeta and 13 Jbeta primers. Profiled with immunoSEQ multiplex PCR; TCRdb holds only in-frame clones, not every one. The table has about 150,000 clones, 76% seen once; the top ten hold approximately 3%. With respect to this clone: Its specificity is not known.

The sequenced sample consisted of PBMCs. The sequence was obtained from a male donor in good health and CMV-seronegative.

The CDR3 here is CASRFGGAYEQYF. CDR3 nucleotides: TGTGCCAGCAGGTTCGGGGGGGCCTACGAGCAGTACTTC. The rearrangement links TRBV28 to TRBJ2-7; TRBD2 matches 8 bases. CDR3 length: 13 residues. The germline V gene has CDR1 MDHEN and CDR2 SYDVKM. Unmatched junction bases numbered 3, after V lost 6 bases and J lost 2 bases.